The clone carrying this T cell receptor beta chain has only a few counts. This entry belongs to a study of blood T cells in healthy people across ages. Sample-barcoded 5' priming and a J-beta primer mix drove a second PCR of about 7 to 12 cycles. TCRdb re-called the 5' RACE reads through MiXCR, storing one row per CDR3 protein. The table lists about 1.6 million distinct CDR3 sequences, 30% to 40% of them singletons, with 11% in the top ten. Specimen: blood. This clonotype originated in a woman between 25 and 40 years old in good health.

CDR3 nucleotides: TGTGCCAGCAGGTCCCAATCGGGGCTAGCCCCCAATGAGCAGTTCTTC. This encodes CASRSQSGLAPNEQFF. The V gene is TRBV7-3, the J gene TRBJ2-1; D is possibly TRBD1 or TRBD2 (5 bases each). Germline-derived CDR1 and CDR2 are SGHTA and FQGTGA. This CDR3 contains 16 residues. Trimming shortened V by 6 bases and J by 6 bases, and 21 bases separated the two germline ends.